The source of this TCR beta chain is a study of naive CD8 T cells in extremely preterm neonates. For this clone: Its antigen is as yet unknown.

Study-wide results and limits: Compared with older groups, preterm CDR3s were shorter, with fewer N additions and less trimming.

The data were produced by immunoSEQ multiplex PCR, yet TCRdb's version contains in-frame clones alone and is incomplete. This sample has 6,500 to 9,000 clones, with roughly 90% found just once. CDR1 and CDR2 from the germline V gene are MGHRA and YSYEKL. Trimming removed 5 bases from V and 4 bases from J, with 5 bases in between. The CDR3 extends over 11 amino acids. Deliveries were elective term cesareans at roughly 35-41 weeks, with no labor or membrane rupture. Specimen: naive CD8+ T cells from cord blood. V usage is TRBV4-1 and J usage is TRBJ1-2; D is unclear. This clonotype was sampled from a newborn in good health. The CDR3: CASSSGYGYTF. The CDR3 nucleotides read TGCGCCAGCAGCTCCGGCTATGGCTACACCTTC.